This passage covers 10 T cell receptor beta chains from one sample sequenced in a study of T cell responses to AZD1222 COVID-19 vaccine. The method was immunoSEQ multiplex PCR; TCRdb's version includes in-frame clones alone and lacks a portion of them. The table includes 85,000 to 120,000 clones, roughly nine tenths detected once. Sequenced material: peripheral blood, taken on day 0 of AZD1222 vaccination. Receptors originate from an adult in good health.

This chain links TRBV11-1 with TRBJ2-7, with 7 bases aligning to TRBD1. Germline trimming cut 1 base from V and 5 bases from J; bases unmatched to any gene: 8. Germline loops: CDR1 SGHAT, CDR2 FQDESV (reference sequence). This CDR3 contains 15 residues. The CDR3 sequence is CASSLVRGPPHEQYF. DNA of the CDR3: TGTGCCAGCAGCTTAGTTAGGGGGCCGCCCCACGAGCAGTACTTC.

The chain employs TRBV5-1 and TRBJ2-1; D is ambiguous. Trimming shortened V by 3 bases and J by 5 bases, and 15 bases separated the two germline ends. Germline CDR1 SGHRS, CDR2 YFSETQ. The CDR3 sequence is 15 residues long. Here the CDR3 reads CASSSFRARDNEQFF. CDR3 in DNA: TGCGCCAGCAGCTCGTTTCGCGCGCGAGACAATGAGCAGTTCTTC.

This chain uses TRBV3-1 (or the pseudogene TRBV3-2) with TRBJ1-2, with a possible D match to TRBD1 (5 bases). Per the germline V gene, CDR1 is LGHDT and CDR2 is YNNKEL (reference sequence). CDR3 size: 15 residues. V lost 6 bases and J 2 bases, leaving 16 bases between the germline ends. The CDR3 nucleotides read TGTGCCAGCAGACGTACCGGGGCCGAGAACTATGGCTACACCTTC. It yields the protein CASRRTGAENYGYTF.

This clone was detected a few times. This chain links TRBV7-6 with TRBJ2-1, with 8 bases identical to TRBD2. The germline V gene has CDR1 SGHVS and CDR2 FNYEAQ. V was pared by 1 base and J by 3 bases, with 5 bases of the junction left unmatched. The CDR3 runs to 16 residues. CDR3 loop: CASSLVSSGDYNEQFF. Written as DNA, the CDR3 is TGTGCCAGCAGCTTAGTTAGTAGCGGGGACTACAATGAGCAGTTCTTC. Combining the CDR3 with reference TRBV7-6 and TRBJ2-1 gives the whole variable domain GAGVSQSPRYKVTKRGQDVALRCDPISGHVSLYWYRQALGQGPEFLTYFNYEAQQDKSGLPNDRFSAERPEGSISTLTIQRTEQRDSAMYRCASSLVSSGDYNEQFFGPGTRLTVL.

This rearrangement joins TRBV12-3 or TRBV12-4 to TRBJ2-5; D is unresolved. V was clipped by 5 bases and J by 3 bases, with 4 bases between them. The CDR3 length is 11 residues. CDR3 coding DNA: TGTGCCAGCAGTCCGAAAGAGACCCAGTACTTC. Its protein product is CASSPKETQYF.

The V call is TRBV12-3 or TRBV12-4, the J call TRBJ2-7; TRBD1 is a possible D gene (5 bases). Between the trimmed V and J ends, which lost 5 bases and 6 bases, there was a span of 11 bases. The CDR3 extends over 12 amino acids. CDR3 DNA: TGTGCCAGCAGTCCTCAGGGCTTCGAGCAGTACTTC. It encodes CASSPQGFEQYF.

V gene TRBV29-1 combines with J gene TRBJ2-1; D is undetermined. Between the trimmed V and J ends, which lost 5 bases and 6 bases, there was a span of 8 bases. In germline, CDR1 is SQVTM, CDR2 ANQGSEA. The CDR3 is 11 amino acids. The CDR3 here is CSVSMRNEQFF. The CDR3 DNA sequence: TGCAGCGTTTCCATGCGCAATGAGCAGTTCTTC.

The J gene is TRBJ1-2, the V gene TRBV7-2; the match to TRBD1 covers 7 bases. Germline-derived CDR1 and CDR2 are SGHTA and FQGNSA. This CDR3 is 14 amino acids long. The J segment lost 5 bases and the V segment lost 2 bases, leaving 5 bases of the junction unmatched. CDR3 nucleotide sequence: TGTGCCAGCAGCTTAAGACAGGGTCTGTATGGCTACACCTTC. This codes for CASSLRQGLYGYTF.

The CDR3 DNA reads TGCAGCGTAAGGGTTGGAGATACGCAGTATTTT. It translates to CSVRVGDTQYF. This chain joins TRBV29-1 and TRBJ2-3; D is unresolved. Germline V lookup: CDR1 SQVTM, CDR2 ANQGSEA. The CDR3 has 11 amino acids. Trimming removed 6 bases at V and 5 bases at J, with 9 bases between.

This chain links TRBV7-2 with TRBJ2-7; 8 bases match TRBD1. The germline V gene encodes CDR1 SGHTA and CDR2 FQGNSA. This CDR3 region has 14 residues. The junction had 4 bases not matched to a gene; V was cut back by 0 bases and J by 6 bases. The CDR3 DNA sequence: TGTGCCAGCAGCTTAGCCAGGGGGCAGGGCGAGCAGTACTTC. This gives the protein CASSLARGQGEQYF.